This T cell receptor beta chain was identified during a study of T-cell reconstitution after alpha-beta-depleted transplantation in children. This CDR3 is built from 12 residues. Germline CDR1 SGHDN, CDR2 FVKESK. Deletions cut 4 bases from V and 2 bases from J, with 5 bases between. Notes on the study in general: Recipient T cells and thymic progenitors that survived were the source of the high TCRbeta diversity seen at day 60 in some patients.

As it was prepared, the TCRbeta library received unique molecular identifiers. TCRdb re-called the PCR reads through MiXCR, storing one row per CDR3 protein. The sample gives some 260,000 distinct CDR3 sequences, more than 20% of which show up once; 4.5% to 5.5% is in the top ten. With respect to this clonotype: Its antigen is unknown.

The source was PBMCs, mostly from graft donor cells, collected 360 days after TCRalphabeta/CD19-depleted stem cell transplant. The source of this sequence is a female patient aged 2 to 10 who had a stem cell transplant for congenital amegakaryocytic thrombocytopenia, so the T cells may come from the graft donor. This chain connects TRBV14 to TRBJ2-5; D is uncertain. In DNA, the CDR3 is TGTGCCAGCAGCCGTCGTCAAGAGACCCAGTACTTC. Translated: CASSRRQETQYF.